Sequencing of this T cell receptor (beta chain) was carried out in a study of OX40 agonist ivuxolimab in advanced cancers. Study-wide context: Earlier treatment with anti-PD-1, anti-PD-L1 or anti-CTLA-4 was permitted, and 30% to 40% had received some. Whole-study results and caveats: Expanded clones were, on average, more numerous in CD8+ T cells than in CD4+. Both CD4+ and CD8+ T cell populations in blood had undergone clonal expansion by week 6 at 0.1 to 3.0 mg/kg.

Germline values: CDR1 SGHTA, CDR2 FQGNSA. This CDR3 is built from 17 residues. Trimming removed 1 base from V and 0 bases from J, with 10 bases in between. Comments on this clone: What it binds is not known.

Only in-frame clones appear in the TCRdb table, and some are missing; sequencing was by immunoSEQ multiplex PCR. The sample has tens of thousands of clones, around 89% seen once. The specimen comprised CD4+ or CD8+ T cells sorted from blood, sampled in a trial of the OX40 agonist ivuxolimab. V gene TRBV7-2 combines with J gene TRBJ2-6; D is perhaps TRBD1 (5 bases). This TCR derives from an adult with an advanced solid tumor such as melanoma, head and neck, liver or kidney cancer. The CDR3 coding sequence is TGTGCCAGCAGCTTAGTGGCAAGGGGCTCTGGGGCCAACGTCCTGACTTTC. It codes for CASSLVARGSGANVLTF.